Presented here are 12 T cell receptor beta chains from one specimen sequenced in a study of T cell changes during pregnancy in multiple sclerosis. Some clones are missing from TCRdb's copy, which holds only in-frame ones; the method was immunoSEQ multiplex PCR. The sample carries about 18,000 clones, 88% recorded once. The sample here was CD4+ T cells from peripheral blood mononuclear cells, taken in the first trimester of pregnancy. The receptor set was obtained from a female donor in good health, enrolled as a control in a pregnancy study.

The genes are TRBV25-1 and TRBJ2-5; 7 bases are a match to TRBD1. The J segment lost 6 bases and the V segment lost 8 bases, leaving 12 bases of the junction unmatched. The CDR3 runs 14 residues. Germline V lookup: CDR1 MGHDK, CDR2 SYGVNS. The CDR3 reads CASSTTGVRKTQYF. CDR3 sequence (DNA): TGTGCCAGCTCCACAACAGGGGTCCGGAAGACCCAGTACTTC.

The V and J genes are TRBV19 and TRBJ1-5; D is undetermined. V was clipped by 5 bases and J by 3 bases, with 14 bases between them. The length of the CDR3 is 15 residues. Germline assignment: CDR1 LNHDA and CDR2 SQIVND (reference sequence). The CDR3 nucleotides are TGTGCCAGTAGTGCCTCGGGAGGGAACAATCAGCCCCAGCATTTT. Protein sequence: CASSASGGNNQPQHF. The full variable domain, with the rest looked up from reference TRBV19 and TRBJ1-5, is DGGITQSPKYLFRKEGQNVTLSCEQNLNHDAMYWYRQDPGQGLRLIYYSQIVNDFQKGDIAEGYSVSREKKESFPLTVTSAQKNPTAFYLCASSASGGNNQPQHFGDGTRLSIL.

The genes are TRBV12-1 and TRBJ2-1; TRBD2, as called in the table, went unchecked against the DNA. TRBV12-1 is termed a pseudogene. The CDR3 is 14 residues long. The DNA for the CDR3 is TGTGCCACACGCGGGGGCCGATCCTACAATGAGCAGTTCTTC. Its translation: CATRGGRSYNEQFF.

The rearrangement links TRBV19 to TRBJ1-3; D perhaps matches TRBD1 (5 bases). The germline V and J ends were trimmed by 3 bases and 4 bases, with 13 bases remaining between them. The CDR3 is 15 amino acids. CDR1 and CDR2 from the germline V gene are LNHDA and SQIVND (reference sequence). As DNA, the CDR3 is TGTGCCAGTAGTATTGTAACAGGTTCCGGAAACACCATATATTTT. Translation gives CASSIVTGSGNTIYF. Together with reference TRBV19 and TRBJ1-3, the CDR3 gives the full variable domain: DGGITQSPKYLFRKEGQNVTLSCEQNLNHDAMYWYRQDPGQGLRLIYYSQIVNDFQKGDIAEGYSVSREKKESFPLTVTSAQKNPTAFYLCASSIVTGSGNTIYFGEGSWLTVV.

V gene TRBV7-9 combines with J gene TRBJ2-7, with 10 bases identical to TRBD2. V was pared by 6 bases and J by 2 bases, with 13 bases of the junction left unmatched. The CDR3 is 17 residues long. Germline CDR1 and CDR2: SEHNR and FQNEAQ (reference sequence). The CDR3 nucleotides are TGTGCCAGCAGTGATCCTTCGACTAGCGGGCCGACCTACGAGCAGTACTTC. Its translation is CASSDPSTSGPTYEQYF.

J is TRBJ1-1 and V is TRBV10-3; 8 positions agree with TRBD1. Germline CDR1 reads ENHRY; CDR2 reads SYGVKD. V trimming: 2 bases; J trimming: 6 bases; junction bases outside the gene matches: 2. CDR3 length: 13 amino acids. CDR3 residues: CAISETQGAEAFF. Here the CDR3 DNA reads TGTGCCATCAGTGAGACACAGGGGGCTGAAGCTTTCTTT.

V gene TRBV5-1 combines with J gene TRBJ2-5; D remains ambiguous. Germline values: CDR1 SGHRS, CDR2 YFSETQ. The CDR3 covers 13 residues. V dropped 4 bases and J dropped 0 bases, with 7 bases sitting between them. Written as DNA, the CDR3 is TGCGCCAGCAGCCCCACTAACCAAGAGACCCAGTACTTC. Protein product: CASSPTNQETQYF.

V usage is TRBV19 and J usage is TRBJ1-4; 10 nucleotides line up with TRBD1. CDR1 and CDR2 (germline): LNHDA, SQIVND (reference sequence). J lost 1 base, V lost 4 bases, and 0 bases had no gene match. The CDR3 consists of 15 residues. CDR3 sequence: CASSRTGGTNEKLFF. In DNA, the CDR3 is TGTGCCAGTAGTAGGACAGGGGGAACTAATGAAAAACTGTTTTTT.

The rearrangement uses TRBV30 and TRBJ2-7; TRBD1 matches 7 bases. The germline V gene encodes CDR1 GTSNPN and CDR2 SVGIG (reference sequence). The CDR3 runs 14 residues. V lost 2 bases to trimming and J lost 6 bases; unmatched junction nucleotides: 10. CDR3 protein: CAWSTIRQGGEQYF. CDR3 in DNA: TGTGCCTGGAGTACGATCAGACAGGGCGGCGAGCAGTACTTC.

This chain connects TRBV15 to TRBJ2-7; TRBD1 matches 12 bases. The V and J ends lost 5 bases and 0 bases, in that order; junction bases with no gene match: 17. Germline assignment: CDR1 LNHNV and CDR2 YYDKDF (reference sequence). The CDR3 is 20 amino acids. The CDR3 here is CATSGYRTGQGAQSSYEQYF. The CDR3, as DNA: TGTGCCACCAGCGGATACCGTACGGGACAGGGGGCTCAGAGCTCCTACGAGCAGTACTTC. Using reference TRBV15 and TRBJ2-7 for the parts outside the CDR3, the full variable domain is DAMVIQNPRYQVTQFGKPVTLSCSQTLNHNVMYWYQQKSSQAPKLLFHYYDKDFNNEADTPDNFQSRRPNTSFCFLDIRSPGLGDTAMYLCATSGYRTGQGAQSSYEQYFGPGTRLTVT.

The V call is TRBV6-5, the J call TRBJ2-3; TRBD1 is a possible D gene (7 bases). Germline CDR1 and CDR2: MNHEY and SVGAGI. The CDR3 runs to 13 residues. V lost 5 bases and J 7 bases, leaving 13 bases between the germline ends. The CDR3 loop is CASSRQGLYTQYF. The CDR3 DNA sequence: TGTGCCAGCAGTCGACAGGGACTGTATACGCAGTATTTT.

The chain employs TRBV4-2 and TRBJ2-7; 7 bases map to TRBD1. The germline CDR1 and CDR2 sequences are LGHNA and YNFKEQ. This CDR3 is built from 15 residues. Unmatched junction bases numbered 10, after V lost 1 base and J lost 7 bases. CDR3 in amino acids: CASSQGDSSRGEQYF. CDR3 nucleotide sequence: TGTGCCAGCAGCCAAGGGGACAGTAGTCGTGGGGAGCAGTACTTC.